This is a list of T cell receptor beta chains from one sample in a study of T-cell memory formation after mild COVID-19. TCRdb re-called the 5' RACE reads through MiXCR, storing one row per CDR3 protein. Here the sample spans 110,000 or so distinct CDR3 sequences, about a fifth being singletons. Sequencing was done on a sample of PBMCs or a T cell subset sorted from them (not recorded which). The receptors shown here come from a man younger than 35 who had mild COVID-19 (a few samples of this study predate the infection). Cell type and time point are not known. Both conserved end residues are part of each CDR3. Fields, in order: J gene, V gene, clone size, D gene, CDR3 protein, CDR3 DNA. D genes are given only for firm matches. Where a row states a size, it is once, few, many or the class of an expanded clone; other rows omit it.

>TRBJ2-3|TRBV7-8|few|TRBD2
CASSLELAGGNTDTQYF
TGTGCCAGCAGCTTAGAACTAGCGGGGGGTAACACAGATACGCAGTATTTT
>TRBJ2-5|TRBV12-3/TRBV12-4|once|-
CASSFGPTQYF
TGTGCCAGCAGTTTTGGGCCGACCCAGTACTTC
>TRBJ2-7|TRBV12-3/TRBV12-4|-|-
CASSLSGSDYEQYF
TGTGCCAGCAGTTTGAGCGGGTCGGACTACGAGCAGTACTTC
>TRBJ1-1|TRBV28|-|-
CAIATRTAIEAFF
TGTGCCATCGCCACGAGGACAGCTATTGAAGCTTTCTTT
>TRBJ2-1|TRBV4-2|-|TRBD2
CASSQVGLRGGGFDEQFF
TGTGCCAGCAGCCAAGTAGGGCTCAGGGGCGGGGGGTTCGATGAGCAGTTCTTC
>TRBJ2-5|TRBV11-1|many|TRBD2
CASSLWGTTQETQYF
TGTGCCAGCAGCTTGTGGGGGACTACTCAAGAGACCCAGTACTTC
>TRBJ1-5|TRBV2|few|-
CASSGRGGYSNQPQHF
TGTGCCAGCAGTGGGCGGGGGGGATATAGCAATCAGCCCCAGCATTTT
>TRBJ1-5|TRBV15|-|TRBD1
CATSREGQEPLNQPQHF
TGTGCCACCAGCAGAGAGGGACAGGAGCCACTCAATCAGCCCCAGCATTTT
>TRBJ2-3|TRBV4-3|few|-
CASSQDGTGRGDTQYF
TGCGCCAGCAGCCAAGATGGAACAGGCCGGGGAGATACGCAGTATTTT
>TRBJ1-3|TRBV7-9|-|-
CASSSSMMETIYF
TGTGCCAGCAGCTCGTCAATGATGGAGACCATATATTTT
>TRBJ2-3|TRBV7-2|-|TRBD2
CASSFGASGSPGTDTQYF
TGTGCCAGCAGCTTTGGAGCTAGCGGATCCCCGGGCACAGATACGCAGTATTTT
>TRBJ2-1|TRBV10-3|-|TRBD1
CAIRGETGGAYNEQFF
TGTGCCATCAGGGGGGAAACAGGGGGCGCCTACAATGAGCAGTTCTTC
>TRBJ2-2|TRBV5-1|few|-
CASSLTERVLFF
TGCGCCAGCAGCTTGACGGAAAGGGTCCTGTTTTTT
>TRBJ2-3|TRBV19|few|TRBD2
CATTLRAGGADTQYF
TGTGCCACCACCCTTCGGGCGGGGGGTGCAGATACGCAGTATTTT
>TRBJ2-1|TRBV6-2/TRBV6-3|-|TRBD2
CASSYSRSGGSNEQFF
TGTGCCAGCAGTTACTCGAGAAGCGGGGGGTCGAATGAGCAGTTCTTC
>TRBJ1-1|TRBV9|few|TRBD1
CASSVGTGGYFEAFF
TGTGCCAGCAGCGTAGGGACAGGGGGGTACTTTGAAGCTTTCTTT
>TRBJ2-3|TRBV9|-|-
CASSVVVTDTQYF
TGTGCCAGCAGCGTAGTAGTAACAGATACGCAGTATTTT
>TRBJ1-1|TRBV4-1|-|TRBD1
CASSPKAREGGSEAFF
TGCGCCAGCAGCCCAAAGGCCAGGGAAGGGGGCTCTGAAGCTTTCTTT
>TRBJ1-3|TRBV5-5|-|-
CASSPYGEGSGNTIYF
TGTGCCAGCAGCCCCTATGGAGAAGGCTCTGGAAACACCATATATTTT
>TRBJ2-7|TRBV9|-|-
CASSVGGLSSYEQYF
TGTGCCAGCAGCGTAGGGGGGTTGAGCTCCTACGAGCAGTACTTC
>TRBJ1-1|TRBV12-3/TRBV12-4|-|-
CASRLGGNTEAFF
TGTGCCAGCAGGTTGGGGGGGAACACTGAAGCTTTCTTT
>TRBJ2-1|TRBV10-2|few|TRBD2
CASSPPKASGGALPNEQFF
TGCGCCAGCAGCCCCCCCAAGGCTAGCGGGGGGGCTCTCCCGAATGAGCAGTTCTTC
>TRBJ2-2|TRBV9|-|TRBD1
CASRETGGYAGELFF
TGTGCCAGCAGAGAAACAGGGGGGTACGCCGGGGAGCTGTTTTTT
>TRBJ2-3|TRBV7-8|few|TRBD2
CASSLEWSGGGATDTQYF
TGTGCCAGCAGCTTAGAATGGTCTGGCGGGGGGGCAACAGATACGCAGTATTTT
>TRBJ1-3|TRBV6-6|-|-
CASSYALWDYSGNTIYF
TGTGCCAGCAGTTACGCCTTGTGGGATTACTCTGGAAACACCATATATTTT
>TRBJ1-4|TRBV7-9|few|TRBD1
CASSPSPGQGDEKLFF
TGTGCCAGCAGCCCTTCGCCGGGACAGGGGGACGAAAAACTGTTTTTT
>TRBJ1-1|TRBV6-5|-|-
CASSYSSGMNTEAFF
TGTGCCAGCAGTTACTCCTCAGGCATGAACACTGAAGCTTTCTTT
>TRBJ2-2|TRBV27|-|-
CASREMEFIGELFF
TGTGCCAGCAGGGAGATGGAATTCATCGGGGAGCTGTTTTTT